This is a list of T cell receptor beta chains from one sample in a study of CD4+ T cells in melanoma. Only in-frame clones appear in the TCRdb table, and some are missing; sequencing was by immunoSEQ multiplex PCR. The sample consists of more than 90,000 clones, over 80% of them appearing once. Sequenced material: peripheral blood. These receptors all come from a human donor with melanoma. The CDR3 runs from the conserved cysteine through the conserved F or W. The order of the fields is J gene, V gene, D gene, clone size, CDR3 DNA, CDR3 protein. The D gene is left open where the match is weak. Some rows have no size entry. The others give once, few or many, or a class for an expanded clone.

TRBJ1-4	TRBV27	.	.	TGTGCCAGCCGACGGGCAGGGCTCCGTGAAAAACTGTTTTTT	CASRRAGLREKLFF
TRBJ2-7	TRBV30	TRBD1	.	TGTGCCTGGAGTATGGGACAGGGCAACGAGCAGTACTTC	CAWSMGQGNEQYF
TRBJ1-5	TRBV9	.	.	TGTGCCAGCAGCCCCCATTCAAGCAATCAGCCCCAGCATTTT	CASSPHSSNQPQHF
TRBJ2-3	TRBV9	TRBD2	once	TGTGCCAGCAGCGTATCCGTCGGGCGGGAGAAGGCAGATACGCAGTATTTT	CASSVSVGREKADTQYF
TRBJ1-1	TRBV19	.	.	TGTGCCAGCAGCTTGAGCGCCTACACTGAAGCTTTCTTT	CASSLSAYTEAFF
TRBJ1-5	TRBV19	.	.	TGTGCCAGTAGTATTCTGTCTCCCAGGGGAGTCAATCAGCCCCAGCATTTT	CASSILSPRGVNQPQHF
TRBJ2-5	TRBV14	TRBD2	.	TGTGCCAGCAGCCAAGGGACTAGCGAACTGGAGACCCAGTACTTC	CASSQGTSELETQYF
TRBJ2-7	TRBV4-1	.	.	TGCGCCAGCAGCCCGACGGGCGGGGTCTTCGAGCAGTACTTC	CASSPTGGVFEQYF
TRBJ1-1	TRBV27	TRBD1	.	TGTGCCAGCAGTGTCTCGGGACAGGAGTACACTGAAGCTTTCTTT	CASSVSGQEYTEAFF
TRBJ2-2	TRBV7-2	.	.	TGTGCCAGCAGCTTCCTGGACAGTAACACCGGGGAGCTGTTTTTT	CASSFLDSNTGELFF
TRBJ2-5	TRBV5-4	.	.	TGTGCCAGCAGCTTCCAAGAGACCCAGTACTTC	CASSFQETQYF
TRBJ2-7	TRBV4-2	TRBD2	.	TGTGCCAGCAGCCCTCGGACTAGCGGGAGTGTCGGCGAGCAGTACTTC	CASSPRTSGSVGEQYF
TRBJ1-6	TRBV19	TRBD1	few	TGTGCCAGTGGACAGGGCACAAGTTCACCCCTCCACTTT	CASGQGTSSPLHF
TRBJ1-1	TRBV23-1	TRBD1	.	TGCGCCAGCCTAAACAATCTCCAGGGGGACCCTTGGGACACTGAAGCTTTCTTT	CASLNNLQGDPWDTEAFF
TRBJ1-2	TRBV4-1	.	.	TGCGCCAGCAGCCAAGATTCCAAAGCTAACTATGGCTACACCTTC	CASSQDSKANYGYTF
TRBJ1-1	TRBV28	TRBD1	.	TGTGCCAGCAGACCAGGACAGGGAATGGGGAACACTGAAGCTTTCTTT	CASRPGQGMGNTEAFF
TRBJ2-1	TRBV18	.	.	TGTGCCAGCTCACCTAACTACCTGCCCCCCTACAATGAGCAGTTCTTC	CASSPNYLPPYNEQFF
TRBJ2-2	TRBV5-1	.	once	TGCGCCAGCAGCTTGGTAGGGTCCACCGGGGAGCTGTTTTTT	CASSLVGSTGELFF
TRBJ2-2	TRBV7-9	.	.	TGTGCCAGCATGCCCGACATCGGGGAGCTGTTTTTT	CASMPDIGELFF
TRBJ2-1	TRBV2	.	few	TGTGCCAGCAGTGAAGTGGCCGGGTCTCTCCAGTTCTTC	CASSEVAGSLQFF
TRBJ2-2	TRBV27	.	.	TGTGCCAGCAGTTTGGGGGTAACCGGGGAGCTGTTTTTT	CASSLGVTGELFF
TRBJ2-1	TRBV13	.	.	TGTGCCAGCAGCTTAGTAGGGGACCGAGGCAATGAGCAGTTCTTC	CASSLVGDRGNEQFF
TRBJ2-1	TRBV4-1	TRBD2	.	TGCGCCAGCAGCCAACTCGGGACTAGCGTTCGAGATGAGCAGTTCTTC	CASSQLGTSVRDEQFF